The 28 T cell receptor beta chains presented below share a single source sample, sequenced in a study of CD8 T cells in Susac syndrome. RNA was extracted with the RNeasy kit, and a quantity of roughly 0.5 to 1 ug was reverse transcribed using random hexamers. TCRdb itself ran the immunoSEQ multiplex PCR reads through MiXCR, one entry per CDR3 protein. Of 100,000 to 150,000 distinct CDR3 sequences listed, roughly 80% are singletons. Sequencing input: CD8+ T cells from PBMCs. The receptors come from a human donor with multiple sclerosis.

This clonotype occurred once. The chain has TRBV20-1 and TRBJ1-5; D unresolved. The ends were cut back, 3 bases at V and 5 bases at J, with 17 bases in the middle. CDR1 DFQATT and CDR2 SNEGSKA come from the germline V gene (reference sequence). This CDR3 has 15 amino acids. The CDR3 protein is CSASPPWEGDQPQHF. The CDR3 bases are TGCAGTGCTAGCCCCCCCTGGGAGGGCGATCAGCCCCAGCATTTT.

This clonotype was counted between two and nine times. This rearrangement joins TRBV6-1 to TRBJ2-1; D perhaps matches TRBD2 (7 bases). The CDR3 totals 18 residues. With 2 bases removed from V and 8 bases from J, the gap between germline ends came to 25 bases. The germline CDR1 and CDR2 sequences are MNHNS and SASEGT. The CDR3 region is CASSETRGKGGSWDEQFF. The CDR3, as DNA: TGTGCCAGCAGTGAAACGCGGGGGAAAGGGGGTAGTTGGGATGAGCAGTTCTTC.

This chain uses TRBV27 with TRBJ1-1; TRBD1 might be the D (6 bases). The germline V gene has CDR1 MNHEY and CDR2 SMNVEV (reference sequence). V dropped 5 bases and J dropped 4 bases, with 14 bases sitting between them. There are 14 residues in the CDR3. CDR3 coding DNA: TGTGCCAGCAGTACGATACAGGGAGGCACTGAAGCTTTCTTT. This codes for CASSTIQGGTEAFF.

The rearrangement joins TRBV12-3 or TRBV12-4 to TRBJ2-5, with unresolved D. The V gene lost 8 bases and the J gene lost 5 bases, with 15 bases spanning the gap. The CDR3 sequence is 13 residues long. The CDR3 DNA reads TGTGCCAGCGGTCGGTACCTCGGGGAGACCCAGTACTTC. Its protein product is CASGRYLGETQYF.

The V gene is TRBV12-3 or TRBV12-4, the J gene TRBJ1-3; D call uncertain. The CDR3 is 14 residues long. V lost 5 bases and J lost 0, with 8 bases in between. CDR3 loop: CASSPDLSGNTIYF. Here the CDR3 DNA reads TGTGCCAGCAGTCCCGATCTCTCTGGAAACACCATATATTTT.

The V gene is TRBV7-9, the J gene TRBJ2-1; 7 bases fit TRBD2. Germline assignment: CDR1 SEHNR and CDR2 FQNEAQ (reference sequence). This CDR3 comprises 15 residues. Trimming took 1 base from V and 8 from J; bases not matched to a gene: 8. CDR3 DNA sequence: TGTGCCAGCAGCTTAGGTGCTAGCGGAGGCGATGAGCAGTTCTTC. Encoded protein: CASSLGASGGDEQFF. The full variable domain, its missing parts supplied by reference TRBV7-9 and TRBJ2-1, is DTGVSQNPRHKITKRGQNVTFRCDPISEHNRLYWYRQTLGQGPEFLTYFQNEAQLEKSRLLSDRFSAERPKGSFSTLEIQRTEQGDSAMYLCASSLGASGGDEQFFGPGTRLTVL.

J is TRBJ2-6 and V is TRBV6-1, with D uncertain. This CDR3 spans 15 amino acids. Trimming pared 4 bases from V and 0 bases from J, leaving 7 bases between. Germline-derived CDR1 and CDR2 are MNHNS and SASEGT. The CDR3 sequence: CASSGEGSGANVLTF. CDR3 sequence (DNA): TGTGCCAGCAGTGGCGAAGGCTCTGGGGCCAACGTCCTGACTTTC.

The chain joins TRBV28 to TRBJ1-4; D call uncertain. The CDR3 totals 13 residues. Germline CDR1 MDHEN, CDR2 SYDVKM. The V gene lost 6 bases and the J gene lost 7 bases, with 12 bases spanning the gap. The DNA of the CDR3 is TGTGCCAGCAGCCCTCCTATGGGTGAAAAACTGTTTTTT. Its protein is CASSPPMGEKLFF.

V and J are TRBV7-6 and TRBJ1-5, with D hard to call. Germline V lookup: CDR1 SGHVS, CDR2 FNYEAQ. Trimming shortened V by 2 bases and J by 3 bases, and 11 bases separated the two germline ends. The CDR3 is made up of 15 amino acids. DNA of the CDR3: TGTGCCAGCAGCTTACTGGGTGGGGTCAATCAGCCCCAGCATTTT. It encodes CASSLLGGVNQPQHF.

The J gene is TRBJ1-1, the V gene TRBV5-4, with TRBD1 matching over 9 bases. This CDR3 has 15 residues. Germline V lookup: CDR1 SGHNT, CDR2 YYREEE (reference sequence). The V and J ends lost 4 bases and 8 bases, in that order; junction bases with no gene match: 12. The CDR3 region is CASSKRSRTGEEAFF. The CDR3 nucleotides are TGTGCCAGCAGCAAGAGGTCGCGGACAGGGGAAGAAGCTTTCTTT.

This chain connects TRBV6-5 to TRBJ2-7; no reliable D call. The CDR3 is 13 residues long. V dropped 5 bases and J dropped 5 bases, with 13 bases sitting between them. Germline V gives CDR1 MNHEY, CDR2 SVGAGI. The CDR3 reads CASSALEGHEQYV. CDR3 nucleotides: TGTGCCAGCAGTGCCTTAGAAGGTCACGAGCAGTACGTC.

This rearrangement joins TRBV19 to TRBJ2-7, with 13 bases fitting TRBD2. Trimming removed 6 bases from V and 2 bases from J; junction bases left unmatched: 4. The CDR3 has 15 residues. Germline CDR1 LNHDA, CDR2 SQIVND (reference sequence). As DNA, the CDR3 is TGTGCCAGTAGCGAGGGACTAGCGGGAACCTACGAGCAGTACGTC. Translating it yields CASSEGLAGTYEQYV.

This clonotype was recorded a few times. V gene TRBV6-1 combines with J gene TRBJ1-5; maybe TRBD1 (5 bases). The CDR3 length is 13 residues. Germline lookup yields CDR1 MNHNS and CDR2 SASEGT. Trimming pared 4 bases from V and 6 bases from J, leaving 10 bases between. CDR3 in amino acids: CASSVDGTQPQHF. The DNA for the CDR3 is TGTGCCAGCAGTGTCGACGGGACTCAGCCCCAGCATTTT.

This clonotype has more than one count but fewer than ten. The chain couples TRBV3-1 to TRBJ2-4, with 8 bases that match TRBD1. The CDR3 sequence is 18 residues long. Germline CDR1 and CDR2: LGHDT and YNNKEL (reference sequence). The ends lost 1 base at V and 3 bases at J; junction bases unmatched: 11. This chain's CDR3 is CASSQVSGTGYSKNIQYF. CDR3 nucleotide sequence: TGTGCCAGCAGCCAAGTTTCCGGGACAGGTTACAGCAAAAACATTCAGTACTTC.

The gene calls are TRBV2 and TRBJ2-7, with TRBD1 as a possible D gene (6 bases). From germline, CDR1 is SNHLY and CDR2 FYNNEI. V was cut by 4 bases and J by 7 bases, with 20 bases left in between. The CDR3 consists of 15 residues. The CDR3 nucleotides are TGTGCCAGCAGTGCTCGGACAGTCTACCCGGGGGAGCAGTACTTC. Its protein is CASSARTVYPGEQYF.

This clonotype has just a few counts. The chain is built from TRBV7-8 and TRBJ2-7, with D uncertain. Deletions cut 2 bases from V and 2 bases from J, with 13 bases between. CDR1 and CDR2 (germline): SGHVS, FQNEAQ. There are 15 residues in the CDR3. The CDR3 reads CASSLHRSRTYEQYV. For the CDR3, the DNA is TGTGCCAGCAGCTTACATCGGTCCAGGACCTACGAGCAGTACGTC.

The V call is TRBV6-2 or TRBV6-3, the J call TRBJ1-5; a possible D gene is TRBD1 (6 bases). CDR1 and CDR2 from the germline V gene are MNHEY and SVGEGT. CDR3 length equals 17 residues. The V end was cut by 0 bases, the J end by 0 bases, with 12 bases between. CDR3 DNA sequence: TGTGCCAGCAGTTACTCGGCAGGGGATTATAGCAATCAGCCCCAGCATTTT. Amino acid sequence: CASSYSAGDYSNQPQHF.

This sequence joins TRBV29-1 and TRBJ2-2; maybe TRBD2 (5 bases). This CDR3 is 12 amino acids long. The ends were cut back, 3 bases at V and 5 bases at J, with 7 bases in the middle. Germline CDR1 reads SQVTM; CDR2 reads ANQGSEA. The CDR3 protein is CSVESGTGELFF. CDR3 DNA sequence: TGCAGCGTTGAGTCGGGAACCGGGGAGCTGTTTTTT.

The chain has TRBV10-3 and TRBJ1-2, with TRBD1 matching 8 bases. CDR1 and CDR2 (germline): ENHRY, SYGVKD. This CDR3 spans 12 amino acids. V trimming: 10 bases; J trimming: 3 bases; junction bases outside the gene matches: 4. Here the CDR3 reads CATKTGDYGYTF. DNA of the CDR3: TGTGCCACTAAGACAGGGGACTATGGCTACACCTTC.

This chain links TRBV7-8 with TRBJ1-1; 7 bases align to TRBD1. This CDR3 has 16 amino acids. From germline, CDR1 is SGHVS and CDR2 FQNEAQ. V trimming: 5 bases; J trimming: 1 base; junction bases outside the gene matches: 10. DNA for the CDR3: TGTGCCAGCAGCCCCGAGCTGACAGGGCGGAACACTGAAGCTTTCTTT. It yields the protein CASSPELTGRNTEAFF. The variable domain in full, with the rest retrieved from reference TRBV7-8 and TRBJ1-1, is GAGVSQSPRYKVAKRGQDVALRCDPISGHVSLFWYQQALGQGPEFLTYFQNEAQLDKSGLPSDRFFAERPEGSVSTLKIQRTQQEDSAVYLCASSPELTGRNTEAFFGQGTRLTVV.

The chain has TRBV19 and TRBJ2-5; 7 bases fit TRBD1. Germline values: CDR1 LNHDA, CDR2 SQIVND (reference sequence). J was trimmed by 5 bases and V by 8 bases; bases with no gene match: 8. The CDR3 runs 13 residues. DNA for the CDR3: TGTGCCAGTTGGCCCAGGGGACAGGAGACCCAGTACTTC. This encodes CASWPRGQETQYF.

The chain combines TRBV19 with TRBJ1-2; 11 bases map to TRBD1. V trimming: 6 bases; J trimming: 8 bases; junction bases outside the gene matches: 5. CDR1 and CDR2 from the germline V gene are LNHDA and SQIVND (reference sequence). CDR3 size: 13 residues. The CDR3 sequence is CASSLDRGQGYTF. The CDR3 DNA reads TGTGCCAGTAGCCTGGACAGGGGGCAAGGCTACACCTTC.

The genes are TRBV27 and TRBJ1-2, with unresolved D. The CDR3 is 13 amino acids. V lost 2 bases and J 5 bases, leaving 9 bases between the germline ends. Germline V gene lookup returns CDR1 MNHEY and CDR2 SMNVEV (reference sequence). CDR3 loop: CASSLNRAYGYTF. The DNA for the CDR3 is TGTGCCAGCAGTTTAAATAGGGCGTATGGCTACACCTTC.

The rearrangement joins TRBV2 to TRBJ1-2; TRBD1 might be the D (6 bases). The CDR3 has 13 amino acids. Trimming stripped 0 bases from V and 6 bases from J, with 8 bases between. Germline V gene data show CDR1 as SNHLY and CDR2 as FYNNEI. The CDR3 bases are TGTGCCAGCAGTGAAGCACAGGGAGATGGCTACACCTTC. Translation: CASSEAQGDGYTF.

This chain uses TRBV27 with TRBJ1-2; 10 nucleotides match TRBD1. The CDR3 extends over 14 amino acids. V shed 8 bases, J shed 4 bases, and the junction held 7 bases outside the gene matches. The germline V gene has CDR1 MNHEY and CDR2 SMNVEV (reference sequence). In DNA, the CDR3 is TGTGCCAGCCGAGGACAGGGGGAACTCTATGGCTACACCTTC. As protein: CASRGQGELYGYTF.

The chain recombines TRBV28 with TRBJ2-5, with unresolved D. The CDR3 contains 13 residues. Trimming took 5 bases from V and 11 from J, leaving 18 bases between them. Germline-derived CDR1 and CDR2 are MDHEN and SYDVKM. CDR3 coding DNA: TGTGCCAGCAGTCCCATTATAGGGATGGAACAGTACTTC. This gives the protein CASSPIIGMEQYF.

The V gene is TRBV7-9, the J gene TRBJ2-7; 9 bases are shared with TRBD1. Germline V CDR1 and CDR2: SEHNR, FQNEAQ (reference sequence). This CDR3 is 15 amino acids long. V dropped 1 base and J dropped 5; count of bases not matched to a gene: 6. The CDR3 DNA follows: TGTGCCAGCAGCTTAGGGACAGGGGTGGAGAACGAGCAGTACGTC. This codes for CASSLGTGVENEQYV.

This clonotype was seen only a few times. The CDR3: CASSLGQTKRGFKANTGELFF. The DNA for the CDR3 is TGTGCCAGCAGTTTAGGCCAAACTAAGCGGGGCTTTAAAGCGAACACCGGGGAGCTGTTTTTT. The chain carries TRBV12-3 or TRBV12-4 and TRBJ2-2; TRBD2 aligns across 7 bases. The CDR3 length is 21 residues. Trimming at V came to 1 base and at J to 0 bases, leaving 17 bases not matched to a gene.